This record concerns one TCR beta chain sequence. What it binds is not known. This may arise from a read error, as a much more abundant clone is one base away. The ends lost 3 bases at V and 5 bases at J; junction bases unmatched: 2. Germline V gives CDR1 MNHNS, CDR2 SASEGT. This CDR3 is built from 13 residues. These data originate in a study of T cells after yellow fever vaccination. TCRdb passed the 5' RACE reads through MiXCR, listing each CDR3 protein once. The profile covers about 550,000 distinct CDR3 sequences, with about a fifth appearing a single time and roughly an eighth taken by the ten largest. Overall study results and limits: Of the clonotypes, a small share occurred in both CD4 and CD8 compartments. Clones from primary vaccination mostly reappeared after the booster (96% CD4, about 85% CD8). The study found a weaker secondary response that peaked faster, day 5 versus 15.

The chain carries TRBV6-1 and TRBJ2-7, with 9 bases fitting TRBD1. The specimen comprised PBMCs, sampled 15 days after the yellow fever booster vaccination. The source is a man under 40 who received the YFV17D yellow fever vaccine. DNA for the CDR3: TGTGCCAGCAGTGAGGACAGGGGCCACGAGCAGTACTTC. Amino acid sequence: CASSEDRGHEQYF.